The rows below give T cell receptor beta chains drawn from one sample of a study of T cells after yellow fever vaccination. TCRdb re-derived calls from the 5' RACE reads in MiXCR, one entry per CDR3 protein. The sample has about 170,000 distinct CDR3 sequences, approximately 6.2% seen once. The source material was CD4+ T cells sorted from PBMCs, sampled on the day of the first yellow fever vaccination. The receptors here all came from a man aged 18 to 29 who received the YFV17D yellow fever vaccine. Each CDR3 is given with its conserved first and last residue.

TRBJ2-1 19 TRBV24-1 CATSGTDLRARVVSNEQFF
TRBJ2-2 14 TRBV5-4 CASSPLRSAGELFF
TRBJ1-1 14 TRBV5-1 CASSLTGVDTEAFF
TRBJ2-1 15 TRBV5-1 CASSRGDRFYNEQFF
TRBJ2-3 15 TRBV5-1 CASSWGTGGTDTQYF
TRBJ2-3 14 TRBV5-1 CASSSARGADTQYF
TRBJ2-3 17 TRBV1 CTSSQDPLAGRTDTQYF
TRBJ2-1 12 TRBV7-2 CASSLEQGGQFF
TRBJ2-5 15 TRBV7-2 CASSLGPGGVETQYF
TRBJ2-5 13 TRBV12-3/TRBV12-4 CASSPTSYVTQYF
TRBJ2-7 12 TRBV19 CASSKGTYEQYF
TRBJ1-1 14 TRBV7-2 CASSLQATLGEAFF
TRBJ1-2 14 TRBV19 CASSPDRWGYGYTF
TRBJ2-5 15 TRBV18 CASSPLRGGLETQYF
TRBJ1-3 12 TRBV29-1 CSAHYSGNTIYF
TRBJ2-5 12 TRBV20-1 CSAPGGGETQYF
TRBJ1-6 14 TRBV20-1 CSASGGSYNSPLHF
TRBJ1-1 13 TRBV12-3/TRBV12-4 CASSFKGTTEAFF
TRBJ1-3 12 TRBV5-4 CASSQQGATIYF
TRBJ2-5 14 TRBV9 CASSRSGGAETQYF
TRBJ2-7 14 TRBV20-1 CSVMRQGVSYEQYF
TRBJ1-2 15 TRBV6-1 CASSEATGTAGGYTF
TRBJ1-3 18 TRBV9 CASSVGAGIPLSGNTIYF
TRBJ2-2 14 TRBV12-3/TRBV12-4 CASRTTDGAGELFF
TRBJ2-2 16 TRBV28 CASSLDRGKFTGELFF
TRBJ2-2 13 TRBV24-1 CATRGQNTGELFF
TRBJ1-1 16 TRBV6-2/TRBV6-3 CASSSRTGGFVTEAFF
TRBJ2-6 15 TRBV20-1 CCARGTSSGANVLTF
TRBJ1-2 14 TRBV20-1 CSARDRSGAAGYTF